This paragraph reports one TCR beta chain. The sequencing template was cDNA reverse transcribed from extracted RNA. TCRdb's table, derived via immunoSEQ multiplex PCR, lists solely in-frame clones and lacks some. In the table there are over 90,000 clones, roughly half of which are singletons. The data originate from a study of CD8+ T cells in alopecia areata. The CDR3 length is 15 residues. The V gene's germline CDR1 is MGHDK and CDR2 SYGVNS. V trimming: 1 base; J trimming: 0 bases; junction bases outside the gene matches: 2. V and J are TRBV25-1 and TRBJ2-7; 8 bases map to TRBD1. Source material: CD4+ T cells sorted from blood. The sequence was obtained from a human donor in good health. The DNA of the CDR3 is TGTGCCAGCAGTGAATCGGGACAGGTCTCCTACGAGCAGTACTTC. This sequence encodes CASSESGQVSYEQYF.